This TCR beta chain was observed in a study of T cell changes during pregnancy in multiple sclerosis. Looked up from germline, CDR1 is SQVTM and CDR2 is ANQGSEA. V shed 3 bases and J shed 0 bases, with 5 bases lying between them. The CDR3 spans 13 residues. Profiled with immunoSEQ multiplex PCR; TCRdb holds only in-frame clones, not every one. The data show about 40,000 clones, around 92% seen once. Material: CD4+ T cells from peripheral blood mononuclear cells, obtained in the third trimester of pregnancy. The J gene is TRBJ2-2, the V gene TRBV29-1; unclear D gene. This TCR was sampled from a female donor with multiple sclerosis, enrolled in a pregnancy study. The DNA for the CDR3 is TGCAGCGTTGATCTAACGAACACCGGGGAGCTGTTTTTT. It codes for CSVDLTNTGELFF.